This entry concerns a single T cell receptor beta chain. These data originate in a study of blood T cell repertoires in COVID-19. About the study: Samples representing acute and convalescent COVID-19 were sourced from the United States, Italy and Spain. T cells, B-cell-depleted T cells, or PBMCs provided the cDNA or gDNA that served as material.

Per the original data handling: Reference gene primer amplification yielded estimated nucleated cell counts. Data came from immunoSEQ multiplex PCR; TCRdb stores just in-frame clones and leaves some out. V and J calls and clone size are given by that table; D and trimming were obtained from the DNA. The data contain over 200,000 clones, about 85% of them singletons. V was pared by 7 bases and J by 3 bases, with 16 bases between. Germline lookup yields CDR1 SGHDT and CDR2 YYEEEE. The CDR3 consists of 14 residues. Sequenced material: peripheral blood. The source of this sequence is a woman aged 80 or over with active or convalescent COVID-19. The gene calls are TRBV5-6 and TRBJ1-1; perhaps TRBD1 as D (5 bases). CDR3 sequence: CASEEKGRYTEAFF. CDR3 sequence (DNA): TGTGCCAGCGAGGAGAAGGGGAGGTACACTGAAGCTTTCTTT. The variable domain in full, with the rest retrieved from reference TRBV5-6 and TRBJ1-1, is DAGVTQSPTHLIKTRGQQVTLRCSPKSGHDTVSWYQQALGQGPQFIFQYYEEEERQRGNFPDRFSGHQFPNYSSELNVNALLLGDSALYLCASEEKGRYTEAFFGQGTRLTVV.